Sequencing of this TCR beta chain was carried out in a study of T cell responses to AZD1222 COVID-19 vaccine (dated by TCRdb to the early 2020s). For the wider study: TCR sequencing was performed for more than 230 trial participants, of whom roughly 200 were given two doses of AZD1222 and approximately 25 were given two doses of MenACWY control vaccine. Enrollment into the trials was organized by age into subgroups of 18-55, 56-69 and 70-plus years, and those subgroups contained approximately 150, 30 and 60 TCR-sequenced participants, respectively. General study outcomes and caveats: The whole spike protein was spanned by vaccine-associated CD4 TCRs, and dominant responses were seen in regions 160-218 and 743-854. Because no samples from the day 14 peak response were available, repertoires could be characterized only after the peak T cell response. Conclusions about previously exposed vaccinees were limited because only six AZD1222 recipients were SARS-CoV-2 seropositive at baseline. Participants were mostly white British, with more females than males. The authors suggested clonal diversity may have been underestimated. Spike-specific TCR breadth and depth rose significantly after two AZD1222 doses compared with day 0 and with MenACWY recipients. In the small 56-69-year group, the increase in depth fell short of significance, most likely because of low power. Reportedly, close to half of the unique spike-specific TCRs recognized epitopes lying outside the regions that are mutated in the B.1.351 and B.1.1.7 variants.

CDR1 and CDR2 are read off the germline V gene (reference sequence) as SEHNR and FQNEAQ. Including cysteine and phenylalanine, the CDR3 has 14 amino acids. Here the CDR3 DNA is all that survives: 42 bases in frame from base 1. A distance of 8 bases separates the germline ends of V and J, which lose 1 base and 4 bases respectively. About this clone itself: Its recognized antigen is unknown. Base qualities are not at hand, and no much larger clone is one base apart.

The meaning of the sample's time point label: baseline before first vaccination. The sample's treatment or condition label, decoded: meningococcal conjugate vaccine given as trial control. Vaccinee samples were obtained from the UK trials COV001 and COV002, which included a single-blind randomized controlled phase 2/3 trial of AZD1222 (ChAdOx1 nCoV-19) in healthy adults. For TCRbeta chain sequencing, PBMC samples were collected from trial participants at day 0 and at day 28 after the second dose. The CDR3 regions of human TCRbeta chains were analyzed by immunosequencing. From the authors' description of their analysis: Repertoire TCRs were matched against a reference library of SARS-CoV-2-specific TCRs generated with the MIRA antigen-specificity platform. Breadth was defined as the fraction of unique TCRs that were SARS-CoV-2-associated, and depth was defined as the fraction of total T cells that were SARS-CoV-2-associated. Each spike-specific TCR was assigned to its reactive spike region and to a CD4 or CD8 class using the MIRA data. Log10-transformed breadth and depth values were compared by one-way ANOVA with Sidak's multiple comparisons tests. The table was pulled from immuneACCESS by TCRdb, which kept in-frame rearrangements only. Such tables lose some clones; where checked, under half of the loss comes from unresolved V genes, and the rest has no known cause. The V and J calls and clone size were taken over from that table, and D and trimming were inferred from the DNA. The sample table contains 45,000 to 55,000 clones; only one count was recorded for approximately 80% of them. 20% of the sample goes to the ten largest clones.

The TCR comes from an adult in good health. The sample in question was peripheral blood, obtained on day 0 of MenACWY control vaccination. The chain joins TRBV7-9 to TRBJ1-5; the D gene cannot be named for sure. CDR3 protein: CASSLGPLNQPQHF. The base sequence is TGTGCCAGCAGCTTAGGGCCCTTAAATCAGCCCCAGCATTTT.